This section outlines one T cell receptor (beta chain) sequence together with its context. This sample was included in a study of blood T cell repertoires in COVID-19. As for the study in general: The United States, Italy and Spain supplied acute and convalescent COVID-19 samples. The analysed material was cDNA or gDNA that came from T cells, B-cell-depleted T cells, or PBMCs.

The CDR3 is 14 residues long. CDR1 WSHSY and CDR2 SAAADI come from the germline V gene. Losses at the gene ends were 10 bases for V and 0 bases for J; bases not matched to a gene: 4. This table comes from immunoSEQ multiplex PCR, and its TCRdb copy is limited to in-frame clones, with some not included. The data show approximately 210,000 clones, with around nine tenths seen just once and about 4.2% held by the top ten. This chain uses TRBV10-2 with TRBJ1-3; 9 nucleotides align to TRBD1. Material for sequencing was peripheral blood. This sequence was found in a human donor in a cohort sampled during active COVID-19. CDR3 nucleotide sequence: TGCGCCACTGCGACAGGGGGCTCTGGAAACACCATATATTTT. Translated, it gives CATATGGSGNTIYF.